This entry is about one T cell receptor beta chain. Which antigen it targets is not known. The input lacks base qualities; no much larger clone sits a single base away. The CDR3 contains 16 residues, cysteine and phenylalanine counted. The CDR3 DNA has 48 bases and is translated from base 1. The germline V end is reduced by 2 bases and the J end by 5 bases; junction bases left unmatched: 5. Reading the germline V gene gives CDR1 LGHNA and CDR2 YSLEER. The immunoSEQ Assay was used to sequence TCR beta CDR3 regions from DNA. As for the original processing: To compute T cell density, TCR beta template counts were normalized to usable DNA, which was estimated by amplifying housekeeping genes. Richness was estimated using the preseqR package, with extrapolation to 400,000 templates for PBMC samples and to 120,000 templates for tissue samples. Clonality was defined by subtracting Pielou's evenness from one. To identify tissue-enriched TCRs, differential abundance testing was run on productive amino-acid clonotypes with a minimum total count of 5 and an alpha of 0.1. The Jaccard Index and the Morisita Overlap Index were used to quantify repertoire overlap between compartments. GLIPH grouped TCR beta CDR3s together with public tetramer-defined viral CDR3s, and a viral motif had to include at least three viral sequences and show V-gene enrichment. TCRdb's version of the immuneACCESS table is confined to in-frame rearrangements and falls short of the full clone set. An unresolved V gene accounts for under half of the shortfall where checked; the remainder is of unknown origin. The V and J calls and the clone size are those of that table, but D and trimming were determined from the DNA. This sample gives 45,000 to 55,000 clones in total; roughly 90% of them show up just once. Approximately 20% of the sample lies in the top ten.

At diagnosis, tumor, uninvolved tumor-adjacent lung and peripheral blood were collected and then preserved as a mix of FFPE and fresh-frozen material. For TCR repertoire profiling, blood samples were analyzed as peripheral blood mononuclear cells. This specimen belongs to a study of T cells in localized non-small cell lung cancer (dated by TCRdb to the early 2020s). As for the study more broadly: The study examined T cell repertoires in 236 patients with early-stage NSCLC and compared tumors with uninvolved tumor-adjacent lungs. All 230 or so NSCLC patients in the cohort were treatment-naive and had localized lung tumors that were resected. The mean age of the NSCLC patients was about 70 years, with fewer than 150 men and 110 or so women.

The investigation overall reported the following: Since the design was exploratory, TCR variables were selected using unadjusted p-values with no false-discovery rate correction. Because multi-region tumor sequencing was not performed, intratumor heterogeneity could not be ruled out. Uninvolved tumor-adjacent lung showed the highest T cell clonality, higher than tumor, which suggests more focused antigenic responses in the uninvolved tumor-adjacent lung. Of the top 100 tumor clones, a median of approximately 60 were detected in paired uninvolved adjacent lung; approximately 28 were also among that lung's top 100. Longer overall survival was associated with higher blood T cell density, whereas shorter survival was associated with higher adjacent-lung clonality.

The sequence joins TRBV4-3 to TRBJ1-6; TRBD1 aligns with 8 central bases. The sample consisted of peripheral blood, taken before any cancer treatment. The receptor comes from a male donor aged 60 or older with stage III squamous cell lung carcinoma. The base sequence is TGCGCCAGCAGCCAATGGGTGACAGGGGATAATTCACCCCTCCACTTT. Its coded protein is CASSQWVTGDNSPLHF.